Each of the 22 T cell receptor beta chains below was sequenced from the same sample in a study of cytomegalovirus exposure and HLA in healthy donors. Both 60 Vbeta primers and 13 Jbeta primers went into the PCR. This table comes from immunoSEQ multiplex PCR, and its TCRdb copy is limited to in-frame clones, with some not included. The sample carries some 170,000 clones, roughly three quarters recorded once. Sequencing was done on a sample of PBMCs. These receptors all stem from a male donor in good health and CMV-seronegative.

The rearrangement joins TRBV6-1 to TRBJ1-2; 12 positions match TRBD1. Germline trimming cut 5 bases from V and 3 bases from J; bases unmatched to any gene: 4. The CDR3 spans 15 residues. The germline gives CDR1 MNHNS, CDR2 SASEGT. CDR3 coding DNA: TGTGCCAGCAGTAGGGACAGGGGGCGGGACTATGGCTACACCTTC. Protein sequence: CASSRDRGRDYGYTF.

The chain links TRBV28 to TRBJ1-1; unclear D gene. Trimming left V 5 bases short and J 3 bases short, with 19 bases between. This CDR3 region has 16 residues. Germline-derived CDR1 and CDR2 are MDHEN and SYDVKM. CDR3 amino acids: CASSKSPDWADTEAFF. The CDR3 nucleotides are TGTGCCAGCAGTAAGTCCCCAGATTGGGCCGACACTGAAGCTTTCTTT.

V gene TRBV7-8 combines with J gene TRBJ2-3; perhaps TRBD2 as D (5 bases). V shed 0 bases and J shed 4 bases, with 14 bases lying between them. The CDR3 consists of 16 residues. Germline loops: CDR1 SGHVS, CDR2 FQNEAQ. The CDR3 region is CASSLAGPASSDTQYF. The CDR3 nucleotides read TGTGCCAGCAGCTTAGCCGGACCGGCTAGCTCAGATACGCAGTATTTT. The whole variable domain, remainder taken from reference TRBV7-8 and TRBJ2-3, is GAGVSQSPRYKVAKRGQDVALRCDPISGHVSLFWYQQALGQGPEFLTYFQNEAQLDKSGLPSDRFFAERPEGSVSTLKIQRTQQEDSAVYLCASSLAGPASSDTQYFGPGTRLTVL.

The chain combines TRBV9 with TRBJ2-5; weak D call: TRBD2 (6 bases). Trimming left V 0 bases short and J 5 bases short, with 8 bases between. The CDR3 consists of 13 residues. Germline loops: CDR1 SGDLS, CDR2 YYNGEE. The DNA for the CDR3 is TGTGCCAGCAGCGTAGTGGGGGGTGAGACCCAGTACTTC. The encoded protein is CASSVVGGETQYF.

The J gene is TRBJ2-7, the V gene TRBV30, with D maybe TRBD2 (6 bases). The CDR3 consists of 13 residues. Germline V gene data show CDR1 as GTSNPN and CDR2 as SVGIG (reference sequence). Between the trimmed V and J ends, which lost 1 base and 3 bases, there was a span of 10 bases. CDR3 residues: CAWSDGEDYEQYF. The CDR3 DNA reads as TGTGCCTGGAGTGATGGGGAGGACTACGAGCAGTACTTC.

This clone came up a few times. The chain couples TRBV6-6 to TRBJ2-5; 14 bases map to TRBD2. With the DNA end fitting TRBJ2-7 better, the J assignment may be wrong. Looked up from germline, CDR1 is MNHNY and CDR2 is SVGAGI (reference sequence). This CDR3 has 16 amino acids. CDR3 protein: CASSFPGLAGGYEQYF. CDR3 DNA: TGTGCCAGCAGTTTCCCAGGACTAGCGGGAGGCTACGAGCAGTACTTC.

The V and J genes are TRBV30 and TRBJ1-5; 7 positions match TRBD1. Per germline, CDR1 GTSNPN and CDR2 SVGIG (reference sequence). There are 13 residues in the CDR3. J gave up 4 bases and V 5 bases, and 5 bases lay outside the gene matches. The CDR3, as DNA: TGTGCCTGGGACGGGACAGATAATCAGCCCCAGCATTTT. Protein product: CAWDGTDNQPQHF.

This clone was seen a few times. J is TRBJ1-1 and V is TRBV6-4; TRBD1 aligns across 8 bases. Unmatched junction bases numbered 6, after V lost 6 bases and J lost 6 bases. The CDR3 is made up of 13 amino acids. Germline V gene lookup returns CDR1 MRHNA and CDR2 SNTAGT. The CDR3 DNA sequence: TGTGCCAGCAGCCCCGAGGGACAGGCTGAAGCTTTCTTT. Translated: CASSPEGQAEAFF.

The chain joins TRBV2 to TRBJ1-1; possible D gene TRBD1, 6 bases. The CDR3 is 12 residues long. Trimming pared 5 bases from V and 5 bases from J, leaving 9 bases between. Germline V gene sequence: CDR1 SNHLY, CDR2 FYNNEI. The CDR3 sequence: CASSSQGTEAFF. The CDR3 coding sequence is TGTGCCAGCAGTTCGCAGGGGACTGAAGCTTTCTTT.

The chain joins TRBV19 to TRBJ2-7; 12 nucleotides match TRBD2. The J segment lost 0 bases and the V segment lost 3 bases, leaving 6 bases of the junction unmatched. CDR1 and CDR2 from the germline V gene are LNHDA and SQIVND (reference sequence). The CDR3 runs to 17 residues. CDR3 DNA: TGTGCCAGTAGTATGGGACTAGCGGGCCTCTCCTCCTACGAGCAGTACTTC. This translates into CASSMGLAGLSSYEQYF.

The chain employs TRBV6-6 and TRBJ1-2, with D hard to call. The V gene lost 6 bases and the J gene lost 1 base, with 9 bases spanning the gap. The CDR3 is 13 residues long. Germline loops: CDR1 MNHNY, CDR2 SVGAGI (reference sequence). CDR3 sequence (DNA): TGTGCCAGCAGCCCGACATATAACTATGGCTACACCTTC. It encodes CASSPTYNYGYTF.

This clone was detected only once. The V call is TRBV6-5, the J call TRBJ2-7, with a tentative D call TRBD2 (5 bases). The CDR3 runs to 13 residues. With 6 bases removed from V and 4 bases from J, the gap between germline ends came to 13 bases. Per the germline V gene, CDR1 is MNHEY and CDR2 is SVGAGI. The CDR3 DNA reads as TGTGCCAGCAGCCACCCCGAGGGTTACGAGCAGTACTTC. This sequence encodes CASSHPEGYEQYF.

The chain couples TRBV4-2 to TRBJ2-5; D call uncertain. The CDR3 spans 11 residues. Trimming removed 4 bases from V and 5 bases from J, with 5 bases in between. Germline CDR1 is LGHNA and CDR2 is YNFKEQ. CDR3 nucleotide sequence: TGTGCCAGCAGCCCCGGGGAGACCCAGTACTTC. Translating gives CASSPGETQYF.

The CDR3 sequence: CASTLTPSNGYTF. Written as DNA, the CDR3 is TGTGCCAGTACTCTGACACCGTCGAATGGCTACACCTTC. The chain joins TRBV19 to TRBJ1-2; D unresolved. Germline V gene lookup returns CDR1 LNHDA and CDR2 SQIVND (reference sequence). Trimming shortened V by 7 bases and J by 6 bases, and 15 bases separated the two germline ends. The CDR3 has 13 residues.

The V and J genes are TRBV7-3 and TRBJ2-1; 10 nucleotides line up with TRBD2. This CDR3 spans 16 amino acids. The germline V gene has CDR1 SGHTA and CDR2 FQGTGA. J gave up 4 bases and V 2 bases, and 5 bases lay outside the gene matches. CDR3 coding DNA: TGTGCCAGCAGCTTAGGTGGGACTAGCGTATACAATGAGCAGTTCTTC. Translating it yields CASSLGGTSVYNEQFF.

The chain recombines TRBV30 with TRBJ1-4, with a weak D call TRBD1 (6 bases). There are 16 residues in the CDR3. Per the germline V gene, CDR1 is GTSNPN and CDR2 is SVGIG (reference sequence). The germline V and J ends were trimmed by 2 bases and 8 bases, with 21 bases remaining between them. In DNA, the CDR3 is TGTGCCTGGAGTAGTTTTAGAACAGGGTGGGAGGAAAAACTGTTTTTT. Its translation: CAWSSFRTGWEEKLFF.

The chain combines TRBV9 with TRBJ2-3, with D tentatively TRBD1 (7 bases). The V end was cut by 3 bases, the J end by 2 bases, with 16 bases between. The CDR3 extends over 16 amino acids. In germline, CDR1 is SGDLS, CDR2 YYNGEE. The CDR3 DNA follows: TGTGCCAGCAGCGCAGGCGGGACAGAACCCACAGATACGCAGTATTTT. Its protein product is CASSAGGTEPTDTQYF.

This clone was counted a few times. V is TRBV11-2 and J is TRBJ1-3, with 7 positions matching TRBD1. The junction had 6 bases not matched to a gene; V was cut back by 6 bases and J by 4 bases. Germline-derived CDR1 and CDR2 are SGHAT and FQNNGV. This CDR3 is built from 14 residues. In DNA form, the CDR3 reads TGTGCCAGCAGAACAGGGGCGAGGGGAAACACCATATATTTT. Its protein is CASRTGARGNTIYF.

The chain is built from TRBV7-9 and TRBJ2-6; the D gene is possibly TRBD1 (6 bases). Germline V gene sequence: CDR1 SEHNR, CDR2 FQNEAQ (reference sequence). The V end was cut by 5 bases, the J end by 2 bases, with 19 bases between. There are 18 residues in the CDR3. The CDR3 DNA sequence: TGTGCCAGCAGCATCTGGGGCAGGGGAGCTGCTGGGGCCAACGTCCTGACTTTC. Residues: CASSIWGRGAAGANVLTF.

V usage is TRBV7-2 and J usage is TRBJ2-3; the D gene is possibly TRBD1 (6 bases). In germline, CDR1 is SGHTA, CDR2 FQGNSA. The length of the CDR3 is 12 residues. The V gene lost 5 bases and the J gene lost 5 bases, with 8 bases spanning the gap. This chain's CDR3 is CASSNREDTQYF. The DNA of the CDR3 is TGTGCCAGCAGCAACAGGGAAGATACGCAGTATTTT. Filled out from reference TRBV7-2 and TRBJ2-3, the complete variable domain reads GAGVSQSPSNKVTEKGKDVELRCDPISGHTALYWYRQSLGQGLEFLIYFQGNSAPDKSGLPSDRFSAERTGGSVSTLTIQRTQQEDSAVYLCASSNREDTQYFGPGTRLTVL.

The CDR3 DNA reads TGCAGCGTTGCAGGGAACAATCAGCCCCAGCATTTT. It specifies CSVAGNNQPQHF. The V and J genes are TRBV29-1 and TRBJ1-5; D is possibly TRBD1 (5 bases). The germline V gene has CDR1 SQVTM and CDR2 ANQGSEA. Trimming took off 4 bases at V and 3 bases at J, with 7 bases between the two ends. The CDR3 runs 12 residues.

This chain joins TRBV27 and TRBJ1-5; D may be TRBD1 (6 bases). Germline CDR1 is MNHEY and CDR2 is SMNVEV (reference sequence). This CDR3 contains 17 residues. Trimming cost V 5 bases and J 5 bases, with 22 bases left between them. CDR3 nucleotide sequence: TGTGCCAGCAGTCCTCGGGGGGGGCTGAGTATTCATCAGCCCCAGCATTTT. This encodes CASSPRGGLSIHQPQHF.